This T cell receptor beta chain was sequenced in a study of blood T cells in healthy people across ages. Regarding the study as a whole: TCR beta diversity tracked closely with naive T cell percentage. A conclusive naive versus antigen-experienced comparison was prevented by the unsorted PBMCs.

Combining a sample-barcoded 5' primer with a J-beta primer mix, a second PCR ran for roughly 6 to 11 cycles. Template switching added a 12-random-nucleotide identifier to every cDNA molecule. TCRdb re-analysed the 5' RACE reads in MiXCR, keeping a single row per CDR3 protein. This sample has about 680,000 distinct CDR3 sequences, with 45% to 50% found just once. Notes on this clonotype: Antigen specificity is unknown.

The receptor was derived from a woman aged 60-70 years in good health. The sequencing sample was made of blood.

The CDR3 sequence: CSVDTSGYLTDTQYF. CDR3 sequence (DNA): TGCAGCGTTGATACTAGCGGGTATCTCACAGATACGCAGTATTTT. The rearrangement links TRBV29-1 to TRBJ2-3, with 9 bases fitting TRBD2. V trimming: 3 bases; J trimming: 2 bases; junction bases outside the gene matches: 6. The V gene's germline CDR1 is SQVTM and CDR2 ANQGSEA. The CDR3 has 15 residues.